These 4 T cell receptor beta chains share one sample of origin, sequenced in a study of cytomegalovirus exposure and HLA in healthy donors (dated by TCRdb to between 2016 and 2019). Receptor amplification or capture employed the immunoSEQ multiplex PCR assay. For the multiplex PCR, a mixture combining 60 forward primers for TCR Vbeta segments and 13 reverse primers for TCR Jbeta segments was used. TCRdb took over this immuneACCESS table, retaining in-frame rearrangements with V and J assigned. Such tables are incomplete; in checked studies, under half of the missing clones stem from an unresolved V gene, and the remainder is unexplained. Here the sample has 120,000 to 150,000 clones; roughly 80% occur a single time. Approximately 1.1% of the sample is taken by the ten largest. Material: PBMCs. These receptors came from a female donor in good health and CMV-seronegative.

This chain connects TRBV27 to TRBJ2-7; D perhaps matches TRBD1 (5 bases). Trimming took off 5 bases at V and 0 bases at J, with 11 bases between the two ends. The CDR3 runs 14 residues. Germline V gives CDR1 MNHEY, CDR2 SMNVEV (reference sequence). CDR3 sequence: CASSIYGASYEQYF. In nucleotides, the CDR3 is TGTGCCAGCAGTATCTATGGGGCCTCCTACGAGCAGTACTTC.

The chain has TRBV5-1 and TRBJ2-3; 7 bases agree with TRBD2. Germline trimming cut 2 bases from V and 2 bases from J; bases unmatched to any gene: 26. This CDR3 spans 22 amino acids. Germline values: CDR1 SGHRS, CDR2 YFSETQ. CDR3 DNA: TGCGCCAGCAGCTTATCGATTGGGAGGGTCGGGGCCCACCCCCCGATCACAGATACGCAGTATTTT. Its protein is CASSLSIGRVGAHPPITDTQYF.

This chain uses TRBV10-2 with TRBJ2-5, with 7 bases fitting TRBD2. CDR3 size: 13 residues. V gave up 7 bases and J gave up 2 bases; unmatched junction bases: 4. Germline V gene sequence: CDR1 WSHSY, CDR2 SAAADI. The CDR3 here is CASKLAKQETQYF. Written as DNA, the CDR3 is TGCGCCAGCAAACTAGCGAAACAAGAGACCCAGTACTTC.

The V and J genes are TRBV28 and TRBJ2-3, with 8 bases matching TRBD2. There are 15 residues in the CDR3. Germline V gene sequence: CDR1 MDHEN, CDR2 SYDVKM. V lost 1 base, J lost 7 bases, and 7 bases stayed unmatched. CDR3 sequence: CASSLYGGGGNTQYF. The DNA of the CDR3 is TGTGCCAGCAGTTTATACGGGGGGGGAGGGAATACGCAGTATTTT. Full variable domain (remainder filled in from reference TRBV28 and TRBJ2-3): DVKVTQSSRYLVKRTGEKVFLECVQDMDHENMFWYRQDPGLGLRLIYFSYDVKMKEKGDIPEGYSVSREKKERFSLILESASTNQTSMYLCASSLYGGGGNTQYFGPGTRLTVL.